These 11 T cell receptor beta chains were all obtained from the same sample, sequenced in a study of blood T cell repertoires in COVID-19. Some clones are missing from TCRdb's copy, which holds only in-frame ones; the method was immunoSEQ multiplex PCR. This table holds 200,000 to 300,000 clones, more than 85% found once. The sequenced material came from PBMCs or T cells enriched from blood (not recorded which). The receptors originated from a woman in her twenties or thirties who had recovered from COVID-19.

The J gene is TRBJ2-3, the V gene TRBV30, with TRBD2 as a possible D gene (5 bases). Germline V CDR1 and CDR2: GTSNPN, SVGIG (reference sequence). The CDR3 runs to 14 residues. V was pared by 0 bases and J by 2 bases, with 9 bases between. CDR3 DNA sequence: TGTGCCTGGAGTGTGGACTTTTCCACAGATACGCAGTATTTT. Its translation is CAWSVDFSTDTQYF.

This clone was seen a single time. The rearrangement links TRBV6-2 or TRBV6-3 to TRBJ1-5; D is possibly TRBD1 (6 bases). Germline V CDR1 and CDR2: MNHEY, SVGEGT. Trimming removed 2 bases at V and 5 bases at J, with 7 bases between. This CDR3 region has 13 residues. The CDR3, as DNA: TGTGCCAGCAGTTACCAGGGGTATCAGCCCCAGCATTTT. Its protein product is CASSYQGYQPQHF.

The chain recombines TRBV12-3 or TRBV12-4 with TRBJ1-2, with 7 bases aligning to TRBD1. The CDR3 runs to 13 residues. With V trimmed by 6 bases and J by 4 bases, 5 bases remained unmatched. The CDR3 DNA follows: TGTGCCAGCAGAAGGGGACAGATCTATGGCTACACCTTC. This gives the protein CASRRGQIYGYTF.

CDR3 residues: CASSVGRETYNEQFF. The CDR3 bases are TGTGCCAGCAGCGTAGGTCGGGAAACCTACAATGAGCAGTTCTTC. The gene calls are TRBV9 and TRBJ2-1, with a possible D match to TRBD2 (5 bases). Germline assignment: CDR1 SGDLS and CDR2 YYNGEE. The CDR3 is 15 residues long. The V end was cut by 0 bases, the J end by 2 bases, with 9 bases between.

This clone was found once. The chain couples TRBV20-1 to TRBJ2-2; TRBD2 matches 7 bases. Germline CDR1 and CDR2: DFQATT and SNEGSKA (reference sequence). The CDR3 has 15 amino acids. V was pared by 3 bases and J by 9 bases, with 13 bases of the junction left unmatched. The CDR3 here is CSASPPGLPGRELFF. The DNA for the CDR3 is TGCAGTGCTAGTCCTCCGGGACTACCTGGGAGGGAGCTGTTTTTT.

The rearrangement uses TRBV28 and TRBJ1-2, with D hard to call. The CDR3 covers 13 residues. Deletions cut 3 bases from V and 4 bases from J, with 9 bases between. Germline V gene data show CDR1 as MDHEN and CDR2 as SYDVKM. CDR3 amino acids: CASSFAATYGYTF. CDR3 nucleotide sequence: TGTGCCAGCAGTTTTGCGGCCACCTATGGCTACACCTTC.

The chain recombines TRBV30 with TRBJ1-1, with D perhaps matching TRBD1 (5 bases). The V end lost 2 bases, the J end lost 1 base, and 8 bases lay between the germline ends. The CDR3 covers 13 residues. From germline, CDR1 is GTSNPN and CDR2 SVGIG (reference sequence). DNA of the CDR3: TGTGCCTGGAGTAAAAGGGGGAACACTGAAGCTTTCTTT. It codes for CAWSKRGNTEAFF.

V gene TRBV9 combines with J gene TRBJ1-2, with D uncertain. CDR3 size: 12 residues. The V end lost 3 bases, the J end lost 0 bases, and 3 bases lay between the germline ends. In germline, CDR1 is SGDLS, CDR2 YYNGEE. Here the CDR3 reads CASSATNYGYTF. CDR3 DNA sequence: TGTGCCAGCAGCGCTACTAACTATGGCTACACCTTC.

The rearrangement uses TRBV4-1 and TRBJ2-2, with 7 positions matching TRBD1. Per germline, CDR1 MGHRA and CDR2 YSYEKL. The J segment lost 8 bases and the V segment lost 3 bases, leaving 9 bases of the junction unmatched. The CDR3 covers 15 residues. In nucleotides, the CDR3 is TGCGCCAGCAGCCACCCGATAAACAGGGGAGGGGAGCTGTTTTTT. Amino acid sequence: CASSHPINRGGELFF.

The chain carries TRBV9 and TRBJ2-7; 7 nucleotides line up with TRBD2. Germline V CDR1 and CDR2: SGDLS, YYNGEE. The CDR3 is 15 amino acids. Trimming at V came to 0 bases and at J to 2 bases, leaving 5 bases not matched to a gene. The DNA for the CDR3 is TGTGCCAGCAGCGTAGAAGTGGGAGGGGCCTACGAGCAGTACTTC. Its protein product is CASSVEVGGAYEQYF.

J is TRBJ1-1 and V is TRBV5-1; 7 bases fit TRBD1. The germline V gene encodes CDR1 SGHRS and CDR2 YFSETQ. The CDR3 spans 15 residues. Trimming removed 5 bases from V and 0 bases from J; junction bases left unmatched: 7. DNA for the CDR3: TGCGCCAGCAGTGCCGGGAGGGGGCTGAACACTGAAGCTTTCTTT. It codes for CASSAGRGLNTEAFF.